This TCR beta chain was documented in a study of lung T cells in sarcoidosis with Löfgren's syndrome. General study points: TRAV12-1 and TRBV2 were reportedly most expanded in Löfgren's patients. Multiple Löfgren's syndrome patients reportedly shared TRAV12-1 and TRBV2 CDR3 motifs, suggesting public CD4+ TCRs.

One entry per CDR3 protein results from TCRdb running MiXCR on the reads. This repertoire shows 1,500 to 2,000 distinct CDR3 sequences, over 25% found once; its top ten account for 9% to 10%. This clonotype is labeled as medium-sized. The antigen remains undetermined. The CDR3 has 14 residues. The germline gives CDR1 LNHDA, CDR2 SQIVND (reference sequence). Sequenced sample: CD4+ T cells from bronchoalveolar lavage. This TCR was sampled from a human donor with sarcoidosis (Löfgren's syndrome or another form), or a control subject (not recorded which). This chain joins TRBV19 and TRBJ1-4; D remains ambiguous. The CDR3 loop reads CAVAGASTNEKLFF. For the CDR3, the DNA is TGTGCAGTGGCAGGAGCATCAACTAATGAAAAACTGTTTTTT.